The 8 T cell receptor beta chains reported below all come from one sample, sequenced in a study of regulatory T cells in long-lasting Graves disease listed by TCRdb under 2021. This sample's time point label indicates: newly diagnosed GD, antithyroid drugs for less than 3 months. For both TCR sequencing and RNA sequencing, RNA was extracted from PBMCs using TRIzol. The library was prepared using multiplex PCR. The data were produced on an Illumina HiSeq 4000. TCR beta libraries were built with iRepertoire HTBI primers and Arm-PCR amplification of CDR3 regions. TCRdb handled the public reads itself, with Q25 trimming in fastp and clone calling in MiXCR, and kept productive beta chains. Every distinct CDR3 protein forms one entry, paired with its most common genes and DNA. This sample holds fewer than 650,000 distinct CDR3 sequences; 15% to 20% were observed only once. The top ten hold approximately 12% of the sample.

These same data were also listed under a study on T cells in Graves' hyperthyroidism and ophthalmopathy.

Sequencing was performed on peripheral blood mononuclear cells (PBMCs), taken at new diagnosis, from a patient treated with antithyroid drugs. The receptor set was obtained from a man aged 18 to 30 with Graves disease. Donor details come from another sample of the same person, matched by shared clones.

This clonotype was found a few times. The chain carries TRBV27 and TRBJ2-7; D remains ambiguous. CDR3 length: 11 amino acids. Looked up from germline, CDR1 is MNHEY and CDR2 is SMNVEV (reference sequence). The ends were cut back, 7 bases at V and 3 bases at J, with 7 bases in the middle. In DNA, the CDR3 is TGTGCCAGCATGACCCGCTACGAGCAGTACTTC. Amino acids: CASMTRYEQYF.

The CDR3 region is CSAPTLLAGVGEQFF. The CDR3 bases are TGCAGTGCCCCGACCCTACTAGCGGGAGTTGGCGAGCAGTTCTTC. V gene TRBV20-1 combines with J gene TRBJ2-1; 11 bases match TRBD2. Germline V gene sequence: CDR1 DFQATT, CDR2 SNEGSKA (reference sequence). CDR3 length: 15 residues. J gave up 10 bases and V 6 bases, and 14 bases lay outside the gene matches.

This clonotype was recorded a few times. The CDR3 DNA sequence: TGTGCCAGCAGCCCACGGGACAGGCCTAGCGGGGCTAAGGCTTTCTTT. It encodes CASSPRDRPSGAKAFF. The chain has TRBV7-9 and TRBJ1-1; the match to TRBD1 covers 8 bases. The V and J ends lost 5 bases and 11 bases, in that order; junction bases with no gene match: 19. Germline V gives CDR1 SEHNR, CDR2 FQNEAQ (reference sequence). CDR3 size: 16 residues. Supplemented by reference TRBV7-9 and TRBJ1-1, the full variable domain reads DTGVSQNPRHKITKRGQNVTFRCDPISEHNRLYWYRQTLGQGPEFLTYFQNEAQLEKSRLLSDRFSAERPKGSFSTLEIQRTEQGDSAMYLCASSPRDRPSGAKAFFGQGTRLTVV.

In its sample, this clonotype was seen many times. This sequence joins TRBV18 and TRBJ2-5; D gene uncertain. From germline, CDR1 is KGHSH and CDR2 LQKENI. V was clipped by 0 bases and J by 5 bases, with 10 bases between them. CDR3 length equals 14 residues. The CDR3 reads CASSPPFRSETQYF. CDR3 sequence (DNA): TGTGCCAGCTCACCACCGTTCAGAAGTGAGACCCAGTACTTC. The full variable domain, with the rest looked up from reference TRBV18 and TRBJ2-5, is NAGVMQNPRHLVRRRGQEARLRCSPMKGHSHVYWYRQLPEEGLKFMVYLQKENIIDESGMPKERFSAEFPKEGPSILRIQQVVRGDSAAYFCASSPPFRSETQYFGPGTRLLVL.

This sequence joins TRBV4-1 and TRBJ2-7; D not resolved. Looked up from germline, CDR1 is MGHRA and CDR2 is YSYEKL. The CDR3 covers 13 residues. Trimming removed 1 base at V and 3 bases at J, with 7 bases between. DNA for the CDR3: TGCGCCAGCAGCCAAGCGGGCTTCTACGAGCAGTACTTC. Translation: CASSQAGFYEQYF.

This clonotype has only a few counts. V and J are TRBV5-6 and TRBJ2-7; no definite D call. Germline CDR1 reads SGHDT; CDR2 reads YYEEEE. The CDR3 length is 14 residues. The V gene lost 4 bases and the J gene lost 4 bases, with 15 bases spanning the gap. The CDR3, as DNA: TGTGCCAGCAGCCCCCCGTCTGGGAATTACGAGCAGTACTTC. It specifies CASSPPSGNYEQYF.

This clonotype was detected a few times. The chain is built from TRBV25-1 and TRBJ1-1; the match to TRBD1 covers 7 bases. The germline V gene encodes CDR1 MGHDK and CDR2 SYGVNS. V lost 10 bases to trimming and J lost 5 bases; unmatched junction nucleotides: 7. CDR3 size: 12 residues. CDR3 sequence (DNA): TGTGCCACCCTCGACAGGGAGACTGAAGCTTTCTTT. This encodes CATLDRETEAFF.

CDR3 in amino acids: CSARRGYGTDTQYF. Here the CDR3 DNA reads TGCAGTGCTCGCCGGGGGTACGGCACAGATACGCAGTATTTT. The rearrangement uses TRBV20-1 and TRBJ2-3; weak D call: TRBD2 (6 bases). CDR3 length: 14 amino acids. In germline, CDR1 is DFQATT, CDR2 SNEGSKA (reference sequence). The ends were cut back, 5 bases at V and 1 base at J, with 13 bases in the middle.